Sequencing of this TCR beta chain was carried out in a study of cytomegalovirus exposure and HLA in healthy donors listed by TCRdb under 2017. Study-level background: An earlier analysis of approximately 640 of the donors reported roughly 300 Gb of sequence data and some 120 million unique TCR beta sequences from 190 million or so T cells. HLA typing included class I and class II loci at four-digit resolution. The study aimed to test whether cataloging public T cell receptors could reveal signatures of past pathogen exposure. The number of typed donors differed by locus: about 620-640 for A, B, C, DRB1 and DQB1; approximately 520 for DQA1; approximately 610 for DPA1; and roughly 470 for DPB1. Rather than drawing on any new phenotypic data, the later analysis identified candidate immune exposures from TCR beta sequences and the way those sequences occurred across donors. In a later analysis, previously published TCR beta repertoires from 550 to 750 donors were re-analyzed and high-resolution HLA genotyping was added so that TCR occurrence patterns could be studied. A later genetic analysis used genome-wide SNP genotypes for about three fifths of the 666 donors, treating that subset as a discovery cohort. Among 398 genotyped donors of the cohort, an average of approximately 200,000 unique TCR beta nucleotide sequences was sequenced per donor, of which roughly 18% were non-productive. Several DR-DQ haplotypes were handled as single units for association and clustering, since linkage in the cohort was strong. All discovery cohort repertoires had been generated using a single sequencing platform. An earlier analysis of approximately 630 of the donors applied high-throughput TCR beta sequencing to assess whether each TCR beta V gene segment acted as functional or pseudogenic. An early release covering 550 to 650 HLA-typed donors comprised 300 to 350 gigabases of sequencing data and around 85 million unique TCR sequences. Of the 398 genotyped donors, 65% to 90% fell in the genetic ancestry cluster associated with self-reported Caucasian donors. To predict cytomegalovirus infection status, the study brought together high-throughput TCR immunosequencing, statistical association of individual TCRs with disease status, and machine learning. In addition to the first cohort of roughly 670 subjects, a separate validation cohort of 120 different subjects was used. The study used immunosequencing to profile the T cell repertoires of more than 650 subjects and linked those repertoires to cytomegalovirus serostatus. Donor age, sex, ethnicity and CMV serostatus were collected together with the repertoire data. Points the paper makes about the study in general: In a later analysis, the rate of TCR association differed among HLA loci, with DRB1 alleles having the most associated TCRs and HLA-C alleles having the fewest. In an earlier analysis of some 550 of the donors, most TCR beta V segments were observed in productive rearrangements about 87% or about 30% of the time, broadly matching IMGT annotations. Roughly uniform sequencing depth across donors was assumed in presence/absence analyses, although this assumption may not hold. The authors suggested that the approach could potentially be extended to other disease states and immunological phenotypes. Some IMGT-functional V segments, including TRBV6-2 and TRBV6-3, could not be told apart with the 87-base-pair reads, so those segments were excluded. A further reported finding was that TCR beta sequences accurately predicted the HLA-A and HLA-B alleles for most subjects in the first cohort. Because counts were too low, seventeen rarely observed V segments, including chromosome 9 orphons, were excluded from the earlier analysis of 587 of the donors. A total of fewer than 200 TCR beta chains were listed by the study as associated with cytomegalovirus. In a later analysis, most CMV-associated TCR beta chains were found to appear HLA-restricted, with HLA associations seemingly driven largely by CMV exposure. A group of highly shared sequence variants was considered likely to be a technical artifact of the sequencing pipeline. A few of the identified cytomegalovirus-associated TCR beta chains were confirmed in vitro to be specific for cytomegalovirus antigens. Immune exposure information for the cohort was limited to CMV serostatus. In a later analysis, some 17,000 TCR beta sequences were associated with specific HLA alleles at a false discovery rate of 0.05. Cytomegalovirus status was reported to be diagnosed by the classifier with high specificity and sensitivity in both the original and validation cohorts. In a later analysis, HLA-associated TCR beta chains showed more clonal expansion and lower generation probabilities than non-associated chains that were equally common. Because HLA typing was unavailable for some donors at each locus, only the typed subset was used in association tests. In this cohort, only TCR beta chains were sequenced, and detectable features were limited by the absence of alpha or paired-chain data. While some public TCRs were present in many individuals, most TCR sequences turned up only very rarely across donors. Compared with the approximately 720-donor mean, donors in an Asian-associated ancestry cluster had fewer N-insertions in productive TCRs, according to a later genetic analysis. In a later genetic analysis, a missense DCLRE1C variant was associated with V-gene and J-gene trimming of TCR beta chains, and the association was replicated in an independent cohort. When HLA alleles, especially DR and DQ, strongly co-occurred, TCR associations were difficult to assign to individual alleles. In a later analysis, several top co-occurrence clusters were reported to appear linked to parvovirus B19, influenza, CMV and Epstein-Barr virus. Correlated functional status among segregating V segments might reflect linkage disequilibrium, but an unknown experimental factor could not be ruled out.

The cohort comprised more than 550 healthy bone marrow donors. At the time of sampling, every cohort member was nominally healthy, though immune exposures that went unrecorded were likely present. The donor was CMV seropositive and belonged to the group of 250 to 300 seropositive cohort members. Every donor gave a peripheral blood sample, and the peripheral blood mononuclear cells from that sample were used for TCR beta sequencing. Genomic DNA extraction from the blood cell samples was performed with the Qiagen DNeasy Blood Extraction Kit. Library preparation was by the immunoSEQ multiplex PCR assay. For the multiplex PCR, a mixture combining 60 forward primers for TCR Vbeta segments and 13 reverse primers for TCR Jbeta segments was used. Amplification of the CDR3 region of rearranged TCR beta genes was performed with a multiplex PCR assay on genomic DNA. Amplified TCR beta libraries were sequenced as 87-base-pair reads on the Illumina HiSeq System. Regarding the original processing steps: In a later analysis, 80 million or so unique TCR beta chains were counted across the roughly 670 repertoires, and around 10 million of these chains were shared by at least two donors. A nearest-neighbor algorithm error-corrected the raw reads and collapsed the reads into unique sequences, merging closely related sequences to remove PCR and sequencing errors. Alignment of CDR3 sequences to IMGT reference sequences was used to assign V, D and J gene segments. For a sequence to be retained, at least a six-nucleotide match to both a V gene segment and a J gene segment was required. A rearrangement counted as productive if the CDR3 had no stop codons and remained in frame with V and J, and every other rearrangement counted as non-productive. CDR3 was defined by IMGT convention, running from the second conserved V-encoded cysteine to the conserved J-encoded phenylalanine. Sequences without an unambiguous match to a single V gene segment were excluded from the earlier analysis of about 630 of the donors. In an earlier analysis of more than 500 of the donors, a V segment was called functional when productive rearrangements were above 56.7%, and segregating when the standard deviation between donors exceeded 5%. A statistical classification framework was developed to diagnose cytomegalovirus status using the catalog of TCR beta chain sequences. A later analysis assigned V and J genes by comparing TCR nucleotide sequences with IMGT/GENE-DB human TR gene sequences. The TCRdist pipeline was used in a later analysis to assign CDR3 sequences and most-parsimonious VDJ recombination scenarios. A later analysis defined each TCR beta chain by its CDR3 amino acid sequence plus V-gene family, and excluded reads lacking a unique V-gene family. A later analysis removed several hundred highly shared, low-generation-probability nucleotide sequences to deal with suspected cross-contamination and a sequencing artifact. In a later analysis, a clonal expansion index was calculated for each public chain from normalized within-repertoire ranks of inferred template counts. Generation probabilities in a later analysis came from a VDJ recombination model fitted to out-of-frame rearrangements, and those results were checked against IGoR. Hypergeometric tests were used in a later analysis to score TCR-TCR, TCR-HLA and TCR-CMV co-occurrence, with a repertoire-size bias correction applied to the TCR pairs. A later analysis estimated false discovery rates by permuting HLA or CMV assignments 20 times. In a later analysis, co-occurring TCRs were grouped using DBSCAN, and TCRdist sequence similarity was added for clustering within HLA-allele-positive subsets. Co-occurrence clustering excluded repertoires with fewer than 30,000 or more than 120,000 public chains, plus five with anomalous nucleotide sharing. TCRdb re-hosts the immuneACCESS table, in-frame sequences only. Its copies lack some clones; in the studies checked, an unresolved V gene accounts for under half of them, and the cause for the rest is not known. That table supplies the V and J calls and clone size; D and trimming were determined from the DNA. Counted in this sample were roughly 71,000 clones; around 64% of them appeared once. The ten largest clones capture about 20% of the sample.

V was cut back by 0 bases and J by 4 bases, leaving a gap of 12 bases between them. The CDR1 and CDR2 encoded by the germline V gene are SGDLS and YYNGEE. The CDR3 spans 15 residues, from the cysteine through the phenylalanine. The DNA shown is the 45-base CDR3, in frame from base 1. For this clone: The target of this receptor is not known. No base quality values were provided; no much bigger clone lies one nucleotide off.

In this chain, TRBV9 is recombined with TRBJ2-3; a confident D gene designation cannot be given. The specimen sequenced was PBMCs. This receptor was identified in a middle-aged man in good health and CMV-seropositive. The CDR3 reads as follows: CASSVGIGVPDTQYF. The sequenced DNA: TGTGCCAGCAGCGTAGGGATTGGAGTTCCAGATACGCAGTATTTT.